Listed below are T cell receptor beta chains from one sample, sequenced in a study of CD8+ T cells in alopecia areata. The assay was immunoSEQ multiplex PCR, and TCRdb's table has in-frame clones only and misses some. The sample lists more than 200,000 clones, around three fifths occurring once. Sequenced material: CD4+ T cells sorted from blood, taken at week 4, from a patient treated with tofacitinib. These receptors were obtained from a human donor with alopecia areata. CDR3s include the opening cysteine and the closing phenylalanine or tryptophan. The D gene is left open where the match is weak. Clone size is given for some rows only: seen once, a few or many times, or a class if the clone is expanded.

CDR3: CASSPGGDTQYF; DNA: TGCGCCAGCAGCCCCGGTGGGGATACGCAGTATTTT; size: NA; J: TRBJ2-3; D: NA; V: TRBV5-1
CDR3: CASSRQDSNEQFF; DNA: TGTGCCAGCAGTCGACAGGACAGCAATGAGCAGTTCTTC; size: NA; J: TRBJ2-1; D: NA; V: TRBV5-6
CDR3: CASSQGLVRETQYF; DNA: TGTGCCAGCAGCCAAGGACTAGTGCGGGAGACCCAGTACTTC; size: NA; J: TRBJ2-5; D: NA; V: TRBV4-2
CDR3: CASSLAPAGDLETQYF; DNA: TGTGCCAGCAGCTTAGCCCCAGCGGGGGACTTAGAGACCCAGTACTTC; size: NA; J: TRBJ2-5; D: TRBD2; V: TRBV7-6
CDR3: CASSQDSTSGAQETQYF; DNA: TGCGCCAGCAGCCAAGATTCCACTAGCGGGGCCCAAGAGACCCAGTACTTC; size: NA; J: TRBJ2-5; D: TRBD2; V: TRBV4-1
CDR3: CSATNYEQYF; DNA: TGCAGTGCCACCAACTACGAGCAGTACTTC; size: NA; J: TRBJ2-7; D: NA; V: TRBV20-1
CDR3: CASSIDQATGVYNEQFF; DNA: TGTGCCAGTAGTATAGATCAGGCCACCGGGGTCTACAATGAGCAGTTCTTC; size: NA; J: TRBJ2-1; D: NA; V: TRBV19
CDR3: CASIAQGGTGELFF; DNA: TGTGCCAGTATCGCTCAGGGTGGCACCGGGGAGCTGTTTTTT; size: NA; J: TRBJ2-2; D: NA; V: TRBV19
CDR3: CASSFGQSTDTQYF; DNA: TGTGCCAGCAGCTTCGGCCAATCCACAGATACGCAGTATTTT; size: NA; J: TRBJ2-3; D: NA; V: TRBV7-2
CDR3: CASSEQGSLTEAFF; DNA: TGTGCCAGCAGTGAACAGGGGAGCCTCACTGAAGCTTTCTTT; size: NA; J: TRBJ1-1; D: NA; V: TRBV25-1
CDR3: CSAGGLTGGPKETQYF; DNA: TGCAGCGCCGGCGGTTTAACGGGGGGACCAAAAGAGACCCAGTACTTC; size: NA; J: TRBJ2-5; D: TRBD2; V: TRBV29-1
CDR3: CAWSGDRVIAYEQYF; DNA: TGTGCCTGGAGTGGGGACAGGGTTATCGCCTACGAGCAGTACTTC; size: NA; J: TRBJ2-7; D: TRBD1; V: TRBV30
CDR3: CASSFPHPQGTAFF; DNA: TGTGCCAGCAGTTTTCCCCACCCACAGGGAACAGCTTTCTTT; size: NA; J: TRBJ1-1; D: NA; V: TRBV28
CDR3: CASNARVTYEQYF; DNA: TGTGCCAGCAACGCGAGGGTGACCTACGAGCAGTACTTC; size: NA; J: TRBJ2-7; D: NA; V: TRBV5-6
CDR3: CSVGDRSYGYTF; DNA: TGCAGCGTGGGGGACAGGTCTTATGGCTACACCTTC; size: NA; J: TRBJ1-2; D: TRBD1; V: TRBV29-1
CDR3: CSVATPRGYEQYF; DNA: TGCAGCGTTGCGACACCCCGGGGGTACGAGCAGTACTTC; size: NA; J: TRBJ2-7; D: NA; V: TRBV29-1
CDR3: CASSVSGYEQFF; DNA: TGTGCCAGCAGTGTAAGTGGTTATGAGCAGTTCTTC; size: NA; J: TRBJ2-1; D: NA; V: TRBV2
CDR3: CASSSPGGIGSSYNEQFF; DNA: TGTGCCAGCAGCTCCCCCGGCGGGATAGGTTCGTCCTACAATGAGCAGTTCTTC; size: NA; J: TRBJ2-1; D: NA; V: TRBV11-1
CDR3: CSVGGTLNTEAFF; DNA: TGCAGCGTGGGAGGGACACTGAACACTGAAGCTTTCTTT; size: NA; J: TRBJ1-1; D: NA; V: TRBV29-1
CDR3: CATSIGITGNTEAFF; DNA: TGTGCCACCAGCATAGGGATTACAGGAAACACTGAAGCTTTCTTT; size: NA; J: TRBJ1-1; D: NA; V: TRBV15
CDR3: CASSLLQGAKNEQFF; DNA: TGTGCCAGCAGCTTACTACAGGGGGCTAAGAATGAGCAGTTCTTC; size: NA; J: TRBJ2-1; D: TRBD1; V: TRBV11-1
CDR3: CASSDTGYQPQHF; DNA: TGTGCCAGCAGTGATACAGGGTATCAGCCCCAGCATTTT; size: few; J: TRBJ1-5; D: NA; V: TRBV2
CDR3: CASSLGGSTLGETQYF; DNA: TGTGCCAGCAGCCTGGGTGGCAGCACGCTCGGGGAGACCCAGTACTTC; size: NA; J: TRBJ2-5; D: NA; V: TRBV7-2
CDR3: CASAPLASETQYF; DNA: TGTGCCAGCGCCCCACTAGCGTCGGAGACCCAGTACTTC; size: few; J: TRBJ2-5; D: TRBD2; V: TRBV25-1
CDR3: CSGSWGRVRETQYF; DNA: TGCAGCGGTTCGTGGGGGCGAGTAAGAGAGACCCAGTACTTC; size: NA; J: TRBJ2-5; D: NA; V: TRBV29-1
CDR3: CASSQIRGSTEKEETQYF; DNA: TGCGCCAGCAGTCAAATAAGGGGGTCGACTGAAAAGGAAGAGACCCAGTACTTC; size: NA; J: TRBJ2-5; D: NA; V: TRBV23-1
CDR3: CAIKGQGSTDTQYF; DNA: TGTGCCATCAAGGGACAGGGTAGCACAGATACGCAGTATTTT; size: NA; J: TRBJ2-3; D: TRBD1; V: TRBV10-3
CDR3: CASRQGANTGELFF; DNA: TGTGCCAGCAGACAGGGCGCGAACACCGGGGAGCTGTTTTTT; size: NA; J: TRBJ2-2; D: NA; V: TRBV4-2
CDR3: CASRGQGNNSPLHF; DNA: TGCGCCAGCCGTGGACAGGGGAATAATTCACCCCTCCACTTT; size: few; J: TRBJ1-6; D: TRBD1; V: TRBV5-1
CDR3: CASSSQGEGYTF; DNA: TGTGCCAGCAGTTCTCAGGGTGAAGGCTACACCTTC; size: NA; J: TRBJ1-2; D: NA; V: TRBV25-1
CDR3: CASSFGESGEAFF; DNA: TGTGCCAGCAGTTTCGGGGAATCGGGTGAAGCTTTCTTT; size: NA; J: TRBJ1-1; D: NA; V: TRBV28